Given below is one T cell receptor beta chain in context. Its antigen is undetermined. The CDR3 covers 17 residues. Germline V CDR1 and CDR2: SGHAT, FQDESV (reference sequence). The ends lost 2 bases at V and 0 bases at J; junction bases unmatched: 3. These data originate in a study of cytomegalovirus exposure and HLA in healthy donors. General observations from the study: Per published reports, the classifier diagnosed cytomegalovirus status with high specificity and sensitivity. Rarity held for most TCR sequences, but there were some public TCRs that occurred in many donors. Some TCR beta chains (over 150 of them) were listed as cytomegalovirus-associated.

Here immunoSEQ multiplex PCR was the method, and the copy in TCRdb shows in-frame clones only, minus some. The sample consists of about 98,000 clones, roughly 89% of them appearing once. The TCR originated in a woman in her thirties in good health and CMV-seronegative. The V and J genes are TRBV11-1 and TRBJ2-6, with 8 positions matching TRBD2. The material sequenced was PBMCs. The CDR3 is CASSLYAGGSGANVLTF. The CDR3 DNA sequence: TGTGCCAGCAGCTTATATGCGGGAGGCTCTGGGGCCAACGTCCTGACTTTC.